A single sample is the source of the 6 T cell receptor beta chains below, sequenced in a study of T cell changes during pregnancy in multiple sclerosis. TCRdb's copy holds only in-frame clones and misses some; the assay was immunoSEQ multiplex PCR. The sample includes 35,000 to 45,000 clones, roughly 93% of them seen just once. Sequenced here: CD4+ T cells from peripheral blood mononuclear cells, sampled in the first trimester of pregnancy. The receptors here all came from a female donor with multiple sclerosis, enrolled in a pregnancy study.

This sequence joins TRBV7-9 and TRBJ1-2; TRBD1 agrees at 9 bases. Trimming took 5 bases from V and 2 from J; bases not matched to a gene: 12. From germline, CDR1 is SEHNR and CDR2 FQNEAQ (reference sequence). The CDR3 consists of 17 residues. The CDR3 sequence: CASSPGTGSFRNYGYTF. In nucleotides, the CDR3 is TGTGCCAGCAGCCCAGGGACAGGGTCCTTTCGGAACTATGGCTACACCTTC.

V gene TRBV4-1 combines with J gene TRBJ2-2; D is uncertain. V dropped 0 bases and J dropped 3 bases, with 8 bases sitting between them. From germline, CDR1 is MGHRA and CDR2 YSYEKL. This CDR3 region has 15 residues. Here the CDR3 DNA reads TGCGCCAGCAGCCAAGAGAACGGTTACACCGGGGAGCTGTTTTTT. Protein sequence: CASSQENGYTGELFF.

The gene calls are TRBV14 and TRBJ2-1; TRBD2 matches 8 bases. The junction had 2 bases not matched to a gene; V was cut back by 3 bases and J by 1 base. The CDR3 length is 15 residues. The germline CDR1 and CDR2 sequences are SGHDN and FVKESK. CDR3 loop: CASSQGLGSYNEQFF. The CDR3 bases are TGTGCCAGCAGCCAGGGACTAGGATCCTACAATGAGCAGTTCTTC.

This clone was recorded once. The chain employs TRBV28 and TRBJ2-3, with 8 nucleotides matching TRBD2. After removal of 10 bases from V and 6 bases from J, the junction contained 15 bases not matched to a gene. CDR1 and CDR2 (germline): MDHEN, SYDVKM. This CDR3 spans 15 amino acids. In DNA, the CDR3 is TGTGCCACCTCTAAGCCCAGATTAGCGGGGGATACGCAGTATTTT. This encodes CATSKPRLAGDTQYF.

This chain connects TRBV5-1 to TRBJ2-7, with D uncertain. This CDR3 comprises 14 residues. V gave up 0 bases and J gave up 2 bases, with 9 bases separating them. Germline V gene data show CDR1 as SGHRS and CDR2 as YFSETQ. The CDR3 nucleotides read TGCGCCAGCAGCTTGGTCGAGACAACCTACGAGCAGTACTTC. Amino acid sequence: CASSLVETTYEQYF.

The chain employs TRBV27 and TRBJ2-7; 7 positions match TRBD2. Germline V lookup: CDR1 MNHEY, CDR2 SMNVEV (reference sequence). V was clipped by 5 bases and J by 5 bases; unmatched bases: 6. The CDR3 runs 13 residues. CDR3 coding DNA: TGTGCCAGCAGTCTAAGAGGGAGGGACGAGCAGTACTTC. This codes for CASSLRGRDEQYF.